These 16 T cell receptor beta chains were all obtained from the same sample, sequenced in a study of CD8 T cells in Susac syndrome. Random-hexamer reverse transcription was applied to about 0.45 to 1 ug RNA. TCRdb passed the immunoSEQ multiplex PCR reads through MiXCR, listing each CDR3 protein once. The sample shows some 210,000 distinct CDR3 sequences, around 93% of them seen only once. Material for sequencing was CD4+ T cells from PBMCs. Receptor source: a human donor with Susac syndrome.

CDR3: CASSESMGGSEAFF. CDR3 DNA: TGCGCCAGCAGTGAGTCGATGGGGGGGTCTGAAGCTTTCTTT. This sequence joins TRBV10-2 and TRBJ1-1; tentative D call: TRBD1 (5 bases). Germline CDR1 and CDR2: WSHSY and SAAADI. The CDR3 length is 14 residues. V was clipped by 0 bases and J by 6 bases, with 11 bases between them.

This clonotype has more than one count but fewer than ten. The rearrangement uses TRBV20-1 and TRBJ1-5; D not certain. CDR3 size: 12 residues. V was clipped by 7 bases and J by 3 bases, with 10 bases between them. Germline CDR1 is DFQATT and CDR2 is SNEGSKA (reference sequence). The CDR3 spells CSVTGYNQPQHF. The CDR3 nucleotides are TGCAGTGTTACGGGCTACAATCAGCCCCAGCATTTT.

The chain recombines TRBV6-6 with TRBJ1-1; D gene ambiguous. The germline gives CDR1 MNHNY, CDR2 SVGAGI (reference sequence). V was pared by 5 bases and J by 0 bases, with 7 bases between. The CDR3 contains 13 residues. The CDR3 nucleotides are TGTGCCAGCAGTAGTATTCTGAACACTGAAGCTTTCTTT. Translated: CASSSILNTEAFF.

The DNA of the CDR3 is TGTGCCACGTCTCAGGGGGGCTATGGCTACACCTTC. Its translation is CATSQGGYGYTF. V and J are TRBV6-5 and TRBJ1-2; 7 nucleotides match TRBD1. Per germline, CDR1 MNHEY and CDR2 SVGAGI. The length of the CDR3 is 12 residues. J gave up 4 bases and V 10 bases, and 6 bases lay outside the gene matches.

CDR3 coding DNA: TGTGCCAGCAGGCCTCAGGGGGGCAATCAGCCCCAGCATTTT. Protein product: CASRPQGGNQPQHF. The chain links TRBV28 to TRBJ1-5, with TRBD1 identical over 7 bases. With V trimmed by 6 bases and J by 2 bases, 4 bases remained unmatched. CDR1 and CDR2 (germline): MDHEN, SYDVKM. CDR3 length: 14 amino acids.

The CDR3 DNA sequence: TGTGCCAGCAGCCGGACAGGGAGTAGCTCTGGGGCCAACGTCCTGACTTTC. It is translated as CASSRTGSSSGANVLTF. The chain has TRBV7-9 and TRBJ2-6, with 8 bases matching TRBD1. CDR1 is SEHNR and CDR2 is FQNEAQ in the germline V gene (reference sequence). The junction had 6 bases not matched to a gene; V was cut back by 5 bases and J by 0 bases. The CDR3 runs 17 residues.

This sequence joins TRBV5-6 and TRBJ1-1; 8 bases agree with TRBD1. CDR3 length: 16 amino acids. Germline CDR1 SGHDT, CDR2 YYEEEE. V lost 2 bases to trimming and J lost 2 bases; unmatched junction nucleotides: 8. The chain's CDR3 is CASSFRETGGNTEAFF. The CDR3, as DNA: TGTGCCAGCAGCTTCAGGGAAACAGGGGGAAACACTGAAGCTTTCTTT. Full variable domain (missing parts from reference TRBV5-6 and TRBJ1-1): DAGVTQSPTHLIKTRGQQVTLRCSPKSGHDTVSWYQQALGQGPQFIFQYYEEEERQRGNFPDRFSGHQFPNYSSELNVNALLLGDSALYLCASSFRETGGNTEAFFGQGTRLTVV.

The J gene is TRBJ2-1, the V gene TRBV6-6; the match to TRBD2 covers 9 bases. The CDR3 totals 15 residues. CDR1 and CDR2 from the germline V gene are MNHNY and SVGAGI (reference sequence). V dropped 7 bases and J dropped 11; count of bases not matched to a gene: 15. The CDR3 DNA is TGTGCCAGCACCCCCGGCCTAGCGGGGAAAACTAAGCAGTTCTTC. Amino acids: CASTPGLAGKTKQFF.

The genes are TRBV29-1 and TRBJ1-1, with 10 bases lining up with TRBD1. The CDR3 runs 14 residues. Germline CDR1 and CDR2: SQVTM and ANQGSEA. J was trimmed by 11 bases and V by 2 bases; bases with no gene match: 11. CDR3 in DNA: TGCAGCGTTGAATCGCCGACAGGGGGCTTCGAGGCTTTCTTT. Its protein product is CSVESPTGGFEAFF.

This clonotype was recorded only once. The chain is built from TRBV10-3 and TRBJ2-7; D is unresolved. Trimming left V 0 bases short and J 6 bases short, with 24 bases between. The CDR3 consists of 18 residues. CDR1 and CDR2 from the germline V gene are ENHRY and SYGVKD. The CDR3 bases are TGTGCCATCAGTGAGTCTCAAGCGTCGGTCCCACTGCTTCGCGAGCAGTACTTC. Its translation is CAISESQASVPLLREQYF.

The chain recombines TRBV9 with TRBJ2-2; D tentatively reads TRBD1 or TRBD2 (6 bases each). Deletions cut 7 bases from V and 1 base from J, with 11 bases between. The germline gives CDR1 SGDLS, CDR2 YYNGEE. CDR3 length: 14 residues. The CDR3 coding sequence is TGTGCCAGCGCGAAGGGGGGGAACACCGGGGAGCTGTTTTTT. Translated: CASAKGGNTGELFF.

The V gene is TRBV20-1, the J gene TRBJ1-2; no definite D call. CDR1 DFQATT and CDR2 SNEGSKA come from the germline V gene (reference sequence). The CDR3 is 11 amino acids. CDR3 in amino acids: CSCRGPYGYTF. The CDR3 bases are TGCAGCTGCAGAGGGCCCTATGGCTACACCTTC.

The count of this clonotype is one. The chain carries TRBV30 and TRBJ2-3; no clear D. The V gene's germline CDR1 is GTSNPN and CDR2 SVGIG (reference sequence). V gave up 2 bases and J gave up 4 bases, with 10 bases separating them. The CDR3 spans 13 residues. The CDR3 nucleotides are TGTGCCTGGAGTTCAGGTGGGGCAGATACGCAGTATTTT. This encodes CAWSSGGADTQYF.

The chain couples TRBV4-1 to TRBJ2-3; 9 nucleotides match TRBD2. The length of the CDR3 is 16 residues. The V and J ends lost 1 base and 6 bases, in that order; junction bases with no gene match: 8. Germline V gives CDR1 MGHRA, CDR2 YSYEKL. The CDR3 bases are TGCGCCAGCAGCCAAGGTCGTAGCGGGGGTTGGGATACGCAGTATTTT. Its protein is CASSQGRSGGWDTQYF.

This clonotype has only one observation. The CDR3 DNA follows: TGTGCCACCAGCAGAGATCCCAGCTCAACTAATGAAAAACTGTTTTTT. This sequence encodes CATSRDPSSTNEKLFF. The V call is TRBV15, the J call TRBJ1-4; D is uncertain. CDR1 and CDR2 from the germline V gene are LNHNV and YYDKDF (reference sequence). V lost 0 bases and J lost 0, with 8 bases in between. CDR3 length: 16 residues. Full variable domain (remainder filled in from reference TRBV15 and TRBJ1-4): DAMVIQNPRYQVTQFGKPVTLSCSQTLNHNVMYWYQQKSSQAPKLLFHYYDKDFNNEADTPDNFQSRRPNTSFCFLDIRSPGLGDTAMYLCATSRDPSSTNEKLFFGSGTQLSVL.

The chain has TRBV7-3 and TRBJ1-1; possibly TRBD1 for D (6 bases). CDR3 length: 15 amino acids. The V and J ends lost 5 bases and 1 base respectively, with 14 bases between them. From germline, CDR1 is SGHTA and CDR2 FQGTGA. DNA of the CDR3: TGTGCCAGCAGCGCCGAAGGGGGGTCGAACACTGAAGCTTTCTTT. It is translated as CASSAEGGSNTEAFF.